This TCR beta chain is drawn from a study of T cell responses to AZD1222 COVID-19 vaccine. Study as a whole: Second-dose schedules of about 4 or about 12 weeks were combined.

Sequencing used immunoSEQ multiplex PCR; TCRdb keeps in-frame clones, though not all of them. Of fewer than 110,000 clones in the sample, about nine tenths were seen once. This clone was observed once. Its antigen is undetermined. Study results and limitations: At baseline, seropositivity was found in only a handful of AZD1222 recipients. The breadth and depth of Spike-specific TCRs increased once two AZD1222 doses had been given.

CDR3 size: 15 residues. V gave up 4 bases and J gave up 3 bases, with 15 bases separating them. The germline V gene has CDR1 LGHDT and CDR2 YNNKEL (reference sequence). The specimen comprised peripheral blood, sampled on day 0 of AZD1222 vaccination. The chain employs TRBV3-1 (or the pseudogene TRBV3-2) and TRBJ1-1, with D possibly matching TRBD1 (5 bases). The clonotype was recovered from an adult in good health. The CDR3 region is CASSLQGGGDTEAFF. The DNA for the CDR3 is TGTGCCAGCAGCCTTCAGGGTGGGGGGGACACTGAAGCTTTCTTT.